A few counts support the clone carrying this T cell receptor (beta chain). This sample is drawn from a study of cytotoxic CD8 clonotypes in ibrutinib-treated CLL. Study information: Patients attained some 25 partial and 2 complete responses; at median roughly 73 months, about 15 remained remitted while about twelve progressed. Averaging across samples gave 255,043 productive templates and roughly 88,000 productive rearrangements.

Deep sequencing aimed at 1 in 200,000 to 1 in 1 million T cells' resolution. Method: immunoSEQ multiplex PCR; TCRdb's copy keeps in-frame clones and lacks some. The repertoire holds tens of thousands of clones, with 57% as singletons. V shed 4 bases and J shed 5 bases, with 20 bases lying between them. This CDR3 is 15 amino acids long. Per the germline V gene, CDR1 is SQVTM and CDR2 is ANQGSEA. Sequencing was performed on PBMCs, taken after 12 months of ibrutinib treatment. V usage is TRBV29-1 and J usage is TRBJ2-5, with D perhaps being TRBD1 or TRBD2 (5 bases each). The TCR comes from a human donor with chronic lymphocytic leukemia. As DNA, the CDR3 is TGCAGCGTTGGTCGGGTTATCTGGGGGATGGAGACCCAGTACTTC. Protein sequence: CSVGRVIWGMETQYF. Looking up the rest from reference TRBV29-1 and TRBJ2-5 gives the full variable domain: SAVISQKPSRDICQRGTSLTIQCQVDSQVTMMFWYRQQPGQSLTLIATANQGSEATYESGFVIDKFPISRPNLTFSTLTVSNMSPEDSSIYLCSVGRVIWGMETQYFGPGTRLLVL.